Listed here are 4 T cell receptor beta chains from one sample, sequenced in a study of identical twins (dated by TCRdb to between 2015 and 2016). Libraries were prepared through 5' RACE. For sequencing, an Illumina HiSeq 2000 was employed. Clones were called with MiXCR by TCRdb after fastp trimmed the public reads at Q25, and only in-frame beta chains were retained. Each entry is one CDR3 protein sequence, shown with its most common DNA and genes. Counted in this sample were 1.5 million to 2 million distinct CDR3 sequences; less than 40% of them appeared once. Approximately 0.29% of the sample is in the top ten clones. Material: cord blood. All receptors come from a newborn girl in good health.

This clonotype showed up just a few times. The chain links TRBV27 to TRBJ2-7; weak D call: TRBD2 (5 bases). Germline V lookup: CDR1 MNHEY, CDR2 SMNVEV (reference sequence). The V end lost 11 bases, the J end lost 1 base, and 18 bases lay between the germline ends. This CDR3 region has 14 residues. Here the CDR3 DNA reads TGTGCCTGCGCATTGAGGGTGAATTCCTACGAGCAGTACTTC. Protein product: CACALRVNSYEQYF.

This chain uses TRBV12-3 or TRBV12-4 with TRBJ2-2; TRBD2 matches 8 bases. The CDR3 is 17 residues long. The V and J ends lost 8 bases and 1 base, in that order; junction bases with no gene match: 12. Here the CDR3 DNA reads TGTGCCAGCTCCGCGGCGCGGCTAGCGGGGAACACCGGGGAGCTGTTTTTT. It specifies CASSAARLAGNTGELFF.

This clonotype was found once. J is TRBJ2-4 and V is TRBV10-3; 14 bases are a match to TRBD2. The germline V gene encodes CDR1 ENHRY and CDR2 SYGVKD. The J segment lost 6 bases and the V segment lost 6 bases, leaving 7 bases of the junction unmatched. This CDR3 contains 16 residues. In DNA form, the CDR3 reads TGTGCCATCAGCCCCGGACTAGCGGGAGGTGCAAACATTCAGTACTTC. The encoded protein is CAISPGLAGGANIQYF.

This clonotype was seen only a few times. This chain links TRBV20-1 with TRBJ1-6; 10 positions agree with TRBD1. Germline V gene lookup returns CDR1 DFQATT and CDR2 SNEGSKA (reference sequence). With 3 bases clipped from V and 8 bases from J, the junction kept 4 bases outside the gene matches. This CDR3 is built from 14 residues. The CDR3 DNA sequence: TGCAGTGCTAGGACAGGGGGCAGGTATTCACCCCTCCACTTT. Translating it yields CSARTGGRYSPLHF.